A single sample gave rise to the 31 T cell receptor beta chains below, sequenced in a study of CXCR3-negative and CXCR3-positive naive CD8 T cells (dated by TCRdb to about 2019). Broad study findings and their caveats: Compared with CXCR3-negative naive cells, CXCR3-positive naive cells had TRB CDR3s with higher hydrophobicity (lower Kidera factor 4), lower energy, and higher strength and volume indices.

TCRdb shows the sequencer as NextSeq 550. The Human TCR Profiling Kit (MiLaboratory) was used to prepare UMI-labeled 5' RACE TRB cDNA libraries. TCRdb reprocessed the public reads and reports one entry per CDR3 protein sequence, without DNA. The table for this sample shows some 100,000 distinct CDR3 sequences. The ten largest clones take up around 0.38% of the sample. Their specific antigens are unknown. Sequenced sample: naive CXCR3+ CD8+ T cells from blood. This specimen's cell subset or site label, per the study, means: CD45RO-CCR7+CD27+CD95- naive CD8+ T cells expressing CXCR3 (TNR3+). These receptors came from a human donor in good health. Some clones in this sample may be carry-over from other donors' samples.

The rearrangement uses TRBV28 and TRBJ2-5; absent DNA, TCRdb's TRBD1 call cannot be checked. Germline CDR1 is MDHEN and CDR2 is SYDVKM. The CDR3 contains 15 residues. The CDR3 is CASSKSPGGDETQYF. The variable domain in full, completed from reference TRBV28 and TRBJ2-5, reads DVKVTQSSRYLVKRTGEKVFLECVQDMDHENMFWYRQDPGLGLRLIYFSYDVKMKEKGDIPEGYSVSREKKERFSLILESASTNQTSMYLCASSKSPGGDETQYFGPGTRLLVL.

The CDR3 loop reads CASSLSRGELFF. The gene calls are TRBV28 and TRBJ2-2. Germline-derived CDR1 and CDR2 are MDHEN and SYDVKM. There are 12 residues in the CDR3.

This sequence joins TRBV7-9 and TRBJ2-1; the TCRdb call, TRBD1, lacks DNA for checking. The length of the CDR3 is 16 residues. Germline CDR1 SEHNR, CDR2 FQNEAQ (reference sequence). This CDR3 is CASTTGQGVSYNEQFF.

The chain combines TRBV19 with TRBJ2-1. The CDR3 is 12 residues long. CDR1 is LNHDA, CDR2 SQIVND, per germline (reference sequence). CDR3 amino acids: CASSIGGNEQFF. Together with reference TRBV19 and TRBJ2-1, the CDR3 gives the full variable domain: DGGITQSPKYLFRKEGQNVTLSCEQNLNHDAMYWYRQDPGQGLRLIYYSQIVNDFQKGDIAEGYSVSREKKESFPLTVTSAQKNPTAFYLCASSIGGNEQFFGPGTRLTVL.

The V call is TRBV20-1, the J call TRBJ2-1; TCRdb lists TRBD2, though no DNA is available to test this call. Germline V gene data show CDR1 as DFQATT and CDR2 as SNEGSKA (reference sequence). This CDR3 is built from 14 residues. The CDR3 sequence is CSARGPPPYNEQFF.

The CDR3 protein is CASSPPSPGEQFF. The chain recombines TRBV7-9 with TRBJ2-1; TCRdb's D call of TRBD2 is untestable without DNA. The CDR3 covers 13 residues. Germline V lookup: CDR1 SEHNR, CDR2 FQNEAQ (reference sequence).

The rearrangement uses TRBV10-3 and TRBJ2-1; TCRdb outputs TRBD2, but without DNA this stays unchecked. Germline values: CDR1 ENHRY, CDR2 SYGVKD. This CDR3 has 16 residues. The CDR3 protein is CAISESLAGFYNEQFF.

The genes are TRBV7-2 and TRBJ2-3. This CDR3 is 13 amino acids long. In germline, CDR1 is SGHTA, CDR2 FQGNSA. CDR3 protein: CASSLGTTDTQYF.

The CDR3 spells CASSLGTLATMNTEAFF. This chain joins TRBV11-2 and TRBJ1-1; the D gene TCRdb calls, TRBD1, cannot be checked with no DNA. The CDR3 has 17 residues. The germline V gene has CDR1 SGHAT and CDR2 FQNNGV.

The chain combines TRBV19 with TRBJ2-3. Germline V gene data show CDR1 as LNHDA and CDR2 as SQIVND (reference sequence). The CDR3 contains 14 residues. This CDR3 reads CASSWNGGSDTQYF.

The CDR3 spells CASSLLAGWNTGELFF. J is TRBJ2-2 and V is TRBV28. CDR1 and CDR2 (germline): MDHEN, SYDVKM. The CDR3 runs to 16 residues.

This chain connects TRBV4-2 to TRBJ2-7. This CDR3 has 14 residues. In germline, CDR1 is LGHNA, CDR2 YNFKEQ. This chain's CDR3 is CASSQDMISYEQYF.

This chain joins TRBV4-2 and TRBJ2-7; absent DNA, TCRdb's TRBD1 call cannot be checked. The length of the CDR3 is 15 residues. In germline, CDR1 is LGHNA, CDR2 YNFKEQ. The CDR3 loop is CASSQVDGGEYEQYF.

V is TRBV7-9 and J is TRBJ2-7; TCRdb picks TRBD2, but there is no DNA to check that call. This CDR3 has 14 amino acids. Germline V gives CDR1 SEHNR, CDR2 FQNEAQ (reference sequence). CDR3 sequence: CASSFGPGTYEQYF.

CDR3 protein: CASNSPLAPTDTQYF. The chain recombines TRBV12-3 or TRBV12-4 with TRBJ2-3; TCRdb names TRBD2, which stays unverified in the absence of DNA. There are 15 residues in the CDR3.

CDR3 residues: CASSESGLYTEAFF. The chain couples TRBV6-1 to TRBJ1-1. The CDR3 is 14 amino acids. CDR1 is MNHNS and CDR2 is SASEGT in the germline V gene.

This chain joins TRBV9 and TRBJ2-7; TCRdb selects TRBD1, and the lack of DNA leaves this call unchecked. CDR3 length: 15 amino acids. CDR1 is SGDLS, CDR2 YYNGEE, per germline. The CDR3 region is CASSTKPTGLDEQYF.

V is TRBV27 and J is TRBJ2-7; TCRdb returns TRBD1, unconfirmable since there is no DNA. Germline CDR1 MNHEY, CDR2 SMNVEV (reference sequence). This CDR3 comprises 13 residues. CDR3 loop: CASSFPGAYEQYF.

The chain uses TRBV12-3 or TRBV12-4 and TRBJ2-1; TCRdb picks TRBD1, but there is no DNA to check that call. The CDR3 runs to 13 residues. The CDR3: CASLGGVANEQFF.

The J gene is TRBJ1-1, the V gene TRBV6-2 or TRBV6-3; TCRdb calls TRBD1, which cannot be checked without DNA. The CDR3 covers 16 residues. The V gene's germline CDR1 is MNHEY and CDR2 SVGEGT. The CDR3 protein is CASSYSLARGISEAFF.

This chain connects TRBV28 to TRBJ2-1; with no DNA, the TCRdb D assignment of TRBD2 cannot be verified. Germline CDR1 and CDR2: MDHEN and SYDVKM. The CDR3 consists of 15 residues. This chain's CDR3 is CASSLEERETNEQFF. Supplemented by reference TRBV28 and TRBJ2-1, the full variable domain reads DVKVTQSSRYLVKRTGEKVFLECVQDMDHENMFWYRQDPGLGLRLIYFSYDVKMKEKGDIPEGYSVSREKKERFSLILESASTNQTSMYLCASSLEERETNEQFFGPGTRLTVL.

The V call is TRBV20-1, the J call TRBJ2-7. The CDR3 has 13 amino acids. Germline V gene lookup returns CDR1 DFQATT and CDR2 SNEGSKA (reference sequence). This CDR3 reads CSARQISSYEQYF.

CDR3 residues: CASSTADRGLIDTQYF. This rearrangement joins TRBV28 to TRBJ2-3; TCRdb names TRBD1, which stays unverified in the absence of DNA. The CDR3 is 16 residues long. The V gene's germline CDR1 is MDHEN and CDR2 SYDVKM.

The chain joins TRBV13 to TRBJ2-1; checking the TCRdb D call of TRBD1 is not possible without DNA. Germline V CDR1 and CDR2: PRHDT, FYEKMQ (reference sequence). The CDR3 runs to 12 residues. The CDR3 loop is CASRGQGSEQFF.

The genes are TRBV6-5 and TRBJ1-3. Germline V lookup: CDR1 MNHEY, CDR2 SVGAGI. This CDR3 is built from 16 residues. The CDR3 is CASSYSRRGSGNTIYF.

This chain links TRBV5-1 with TRBJ2-3. Germline CDR1 SGHRS, CDR2 YFSETQ. The CDR3 length is 14 residues. CDR3 residues: CASSLVSSTDTQYF.

The chain recombines TRBV28 with TRBJ2-7; TCRdb's D gene call, TRBD1, goes unchecked for lack of DNA. The CDR3 is made up of 13 amino acids. Per the germline V gene, CDR1 is MDHEN and CDR2 is SYDVKM. CDR3 residues: CASTGTGDDEQYF.

The V call is TRBV12-3 or TRBV12-4, the J call TRBJ2-1; TCRdb gives TRBD1 as the D gene, but with no DNA this cannot be confirmed. The CDR3 length is 15 residues. The chain's CDR3 is CASSPSGPSYNEQFF.

The V and J genes are TRBV9 and TRBJ2-5; TCRdb indicates TRBD1, and absent DNA this call remains unverified. This CDR3 has 15 amino acids. The V gene's germline CDR1 is SGDLS and CDR2 YYNGEE. The CDR3 here is CASSVAGGTQETQYF.

CDR3 residues: CASSQGGLGLHEQFF. This chain uses TRBV14 with TRBJ2-1; TCRdb's assignment of TRBD2 cannot be checked, as there is no DNA. Germline V gene sequence: CDR1 SGHDN, CDR2 FVKESK. This CDR3 has 15 amino acids.

The chain employs TRBV19 and TRBJ2-3. CDR1 is LNHDA and CDR2 is SQIVND in the germline V gene (reference sequence). The CDR3 is 13 residues long. The CDR3: CASSTRVTDTQYF.